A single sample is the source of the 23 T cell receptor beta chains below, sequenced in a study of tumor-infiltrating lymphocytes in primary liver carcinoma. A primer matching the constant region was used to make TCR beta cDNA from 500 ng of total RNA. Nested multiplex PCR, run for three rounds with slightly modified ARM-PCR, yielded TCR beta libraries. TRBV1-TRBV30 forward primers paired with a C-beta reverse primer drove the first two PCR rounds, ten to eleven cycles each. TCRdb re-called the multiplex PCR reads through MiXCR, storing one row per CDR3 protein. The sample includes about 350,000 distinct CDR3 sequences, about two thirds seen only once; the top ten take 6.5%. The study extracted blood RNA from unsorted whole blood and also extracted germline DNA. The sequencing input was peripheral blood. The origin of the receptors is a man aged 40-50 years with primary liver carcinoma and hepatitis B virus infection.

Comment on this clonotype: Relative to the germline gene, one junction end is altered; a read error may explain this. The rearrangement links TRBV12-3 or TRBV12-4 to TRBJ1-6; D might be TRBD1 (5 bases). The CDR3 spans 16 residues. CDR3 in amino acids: CVSSPLAAGGETPLHF. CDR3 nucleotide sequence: TGTGTCAGCAGTCCCCTAGCGGCCGGGGGGGAGACACCCCTCCACTTT.

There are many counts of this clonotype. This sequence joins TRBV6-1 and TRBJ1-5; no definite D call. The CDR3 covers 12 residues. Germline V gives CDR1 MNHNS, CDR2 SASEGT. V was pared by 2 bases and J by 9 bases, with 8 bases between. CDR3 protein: CASSESWRPQHF. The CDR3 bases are TGTGCCAGCAGTGAAAGTTGGAGGCCCCAGCATTTT.

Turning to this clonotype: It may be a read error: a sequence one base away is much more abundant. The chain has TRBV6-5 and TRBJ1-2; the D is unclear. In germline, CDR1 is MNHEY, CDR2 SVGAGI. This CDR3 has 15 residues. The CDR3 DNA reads TGTGTCACCGAGGCGTGGACTTTTTCAAACTATGGCTACACCTTC. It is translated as CVTEAWTFSNYGYTF.

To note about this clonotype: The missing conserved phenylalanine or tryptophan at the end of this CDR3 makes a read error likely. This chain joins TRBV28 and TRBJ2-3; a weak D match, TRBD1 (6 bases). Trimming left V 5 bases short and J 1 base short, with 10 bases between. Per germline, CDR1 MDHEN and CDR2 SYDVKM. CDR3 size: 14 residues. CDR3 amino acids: CASSLGQRTDTQYL. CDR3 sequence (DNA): TGTGCCAGCAGTCTCGGACAGCGCACAGATACGCAGTATCTT.

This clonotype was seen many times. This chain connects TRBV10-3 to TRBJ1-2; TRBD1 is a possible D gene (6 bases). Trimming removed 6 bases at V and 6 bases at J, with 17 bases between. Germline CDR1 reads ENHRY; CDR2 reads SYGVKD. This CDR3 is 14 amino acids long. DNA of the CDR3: TGTGCCATCAGGGGTCTCGACCAGGGGAATGGCTACACCTTC. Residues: CAIRGLDQGNGYTF.

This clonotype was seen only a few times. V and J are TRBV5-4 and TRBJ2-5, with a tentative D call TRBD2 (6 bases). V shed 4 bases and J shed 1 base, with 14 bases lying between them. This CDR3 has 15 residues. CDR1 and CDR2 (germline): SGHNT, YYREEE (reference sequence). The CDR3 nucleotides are TGTGCCAGCAGCCGAAAGGCCGGGGGCCAAGAGACCCAGTACTTC. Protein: CASSRKAGGQETQYF.

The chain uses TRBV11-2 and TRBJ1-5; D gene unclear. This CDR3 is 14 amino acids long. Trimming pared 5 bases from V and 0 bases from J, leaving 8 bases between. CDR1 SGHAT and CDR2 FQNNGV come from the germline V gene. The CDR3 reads CASSIGYSNQPQHF. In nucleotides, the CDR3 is TGTGCCAGCAGCATTGGATATAGCAATCAGCCCCAGCATTTT.

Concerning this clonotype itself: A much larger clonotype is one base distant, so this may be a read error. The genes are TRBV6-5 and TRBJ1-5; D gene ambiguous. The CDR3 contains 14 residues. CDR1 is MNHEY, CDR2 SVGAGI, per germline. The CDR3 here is CPSSPAAGNLAQHF. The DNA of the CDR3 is TGTCCCAGCAGTCCAGCCGCCGGTAATTTGGCCCAGCATTTT.

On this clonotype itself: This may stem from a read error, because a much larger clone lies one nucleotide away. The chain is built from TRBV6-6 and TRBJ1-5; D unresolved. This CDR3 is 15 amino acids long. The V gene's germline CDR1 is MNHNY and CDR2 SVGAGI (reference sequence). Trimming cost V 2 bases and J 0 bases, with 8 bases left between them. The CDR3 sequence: CASSYLVPSNQPQHF. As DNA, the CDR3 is TGTGCCAGCAGTTACCTGGTCCCTAGCAATCAGCCCCAGCATTTT.

The CDR3 DNA sequence: TGCGCCAGCAGCCCTTGGGTGGATTTCTGGAACAGCCACTACCAAGAGACCCAGTACTTC. Translation: CASSPWVDFWNSHYQETQYF. This chain joins TRBV5-1 and TRBJ2-5; D is uncertain. CDR1 and CDR2 (germline): SGHRS, YFSETQ. The CDR3 length is 20 residues. Trimming cost V 4 bases and J 0 bases, with 28 bases left between them.

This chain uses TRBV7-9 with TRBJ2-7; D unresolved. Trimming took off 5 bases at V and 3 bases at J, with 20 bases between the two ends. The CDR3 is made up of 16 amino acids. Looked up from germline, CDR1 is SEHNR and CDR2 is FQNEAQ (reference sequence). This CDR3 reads CASSPNRLGTFYEQYF. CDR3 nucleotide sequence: TGTGCCAGCAGCCCGAATAGGCTAGGCACCTTCTACGAGCAGTACTTC. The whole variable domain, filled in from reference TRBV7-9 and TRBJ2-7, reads DTGVSQNPRHKITKRGQNVTFRCDPISEHNRLYWYRQTLGQGPEFLTYFQNEAQLEKSRLLSDRFSAERPKGSFSTLEIQRTEQGDSAMYLCASSPNRLGTFYEQYFGPGTRLTVT.

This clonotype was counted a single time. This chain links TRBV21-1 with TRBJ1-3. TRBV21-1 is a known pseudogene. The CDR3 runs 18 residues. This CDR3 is CASSKSRWEGVSGNIIYF. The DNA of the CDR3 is TGTGCCAGCAGCAAAAGTAGGTGGGAGGGAGTCTCTGGAAACATCATATATTTT.

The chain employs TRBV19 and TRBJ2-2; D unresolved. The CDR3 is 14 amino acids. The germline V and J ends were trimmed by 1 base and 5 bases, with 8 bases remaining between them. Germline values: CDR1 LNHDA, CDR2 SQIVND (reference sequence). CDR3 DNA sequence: TGTGCCAGTAGTATAGTAGGAGTGACCGGGGAGCTGTTTTTT. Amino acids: CASSIVGVTGELFF.

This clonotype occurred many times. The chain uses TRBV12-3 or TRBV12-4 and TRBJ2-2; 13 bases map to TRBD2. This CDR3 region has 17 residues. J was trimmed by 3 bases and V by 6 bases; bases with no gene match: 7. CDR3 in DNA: TGTGCCAGCAGCCGGACTAGCGGGAGAGGAGACACCGGGGAGCTGTTTTTT. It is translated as CASSRTSGRGDTGELFF.

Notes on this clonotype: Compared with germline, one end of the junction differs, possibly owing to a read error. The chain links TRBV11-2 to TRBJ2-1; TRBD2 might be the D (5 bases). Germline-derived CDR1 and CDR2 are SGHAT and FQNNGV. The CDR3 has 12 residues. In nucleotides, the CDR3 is TGTGACAGCAGCTTATGGGGAGAAGTTCGGTTCTTC. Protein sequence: CDSSLWGEVRFF.

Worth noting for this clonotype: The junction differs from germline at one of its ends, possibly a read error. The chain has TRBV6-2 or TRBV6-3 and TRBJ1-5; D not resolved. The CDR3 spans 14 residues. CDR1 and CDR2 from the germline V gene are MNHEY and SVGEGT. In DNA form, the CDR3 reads TGTGCCAGCAGCTATAACGGACCCAATCAGCCCCTGCATTTT. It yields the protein CASSYNGPNQPLHF.

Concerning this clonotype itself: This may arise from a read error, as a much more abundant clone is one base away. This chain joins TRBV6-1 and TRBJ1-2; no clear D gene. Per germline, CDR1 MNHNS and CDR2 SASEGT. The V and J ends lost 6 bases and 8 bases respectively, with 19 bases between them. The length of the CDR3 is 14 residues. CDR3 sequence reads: CASSRTGREDGYTF. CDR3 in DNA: TGTGCCAGCAGCCGGACCGGGAGGGAGGACGGCTACACCTTC.

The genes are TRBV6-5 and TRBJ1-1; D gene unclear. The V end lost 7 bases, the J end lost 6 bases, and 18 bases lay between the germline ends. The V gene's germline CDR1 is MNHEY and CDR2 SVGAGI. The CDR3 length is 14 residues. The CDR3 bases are TGTGCCAGCATTGTCTCCCGGACGGAGTCTGAAGCTTTCTTT. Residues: CASIVSRTESEAFF.

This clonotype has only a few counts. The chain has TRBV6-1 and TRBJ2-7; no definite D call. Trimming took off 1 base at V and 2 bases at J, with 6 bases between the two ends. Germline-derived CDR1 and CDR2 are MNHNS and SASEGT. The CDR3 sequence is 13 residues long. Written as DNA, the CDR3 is TGTGCCAGCAGTGAAGGGTTTGCCTACGAGCAGTACTTC. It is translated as CASSEGFAYEQYF.

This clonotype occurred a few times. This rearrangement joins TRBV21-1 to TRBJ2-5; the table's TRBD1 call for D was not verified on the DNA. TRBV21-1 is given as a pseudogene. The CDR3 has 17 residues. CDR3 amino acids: CASSKVRDPDRQETQYF. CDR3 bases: TGTGCCAGCAGCAAAGTCAGGGATCCGGACAGACAAGAGACCCAGTACTTC.

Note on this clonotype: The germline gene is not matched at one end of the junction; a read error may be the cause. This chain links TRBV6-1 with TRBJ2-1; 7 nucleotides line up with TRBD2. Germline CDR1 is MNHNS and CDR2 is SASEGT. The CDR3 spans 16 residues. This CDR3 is CASSTKAGLGHNERFF. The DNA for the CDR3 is TGTGCCAGCAGTACCAAAGCGGGACTCGGCCACAATGAGCGGTTCTTC.

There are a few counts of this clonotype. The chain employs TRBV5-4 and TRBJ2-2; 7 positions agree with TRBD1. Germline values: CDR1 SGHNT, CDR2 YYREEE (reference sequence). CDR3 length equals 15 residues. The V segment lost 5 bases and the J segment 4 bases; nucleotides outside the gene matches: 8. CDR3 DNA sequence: TGTGCCAGCAGTCCCTGGACAGGTACCACCGGGGAGCTGTTTTTT. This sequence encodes CASSPWTGTTGELFF.

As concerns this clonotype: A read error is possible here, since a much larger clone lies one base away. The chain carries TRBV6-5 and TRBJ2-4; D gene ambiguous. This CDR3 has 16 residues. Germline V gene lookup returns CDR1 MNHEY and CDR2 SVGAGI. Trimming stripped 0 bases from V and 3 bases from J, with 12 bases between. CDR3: CASSYSGGIVKNIQYF. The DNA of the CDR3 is TGTGCCAGCAGTTACTCGGGCGGAATAGTCAAAAACATTCAGTACTTC.